This T cell receptor beta chain is drawn from a study of technical replicates of blood from several donors. Generated by immunoSEQ multiplex PCR, the TCRdb table keeps only in-frame clones and is missing some. This table has roughly 50,000 clones, just under 95% appearing once. CDR1 SGHTA and CDR2 FQGTGA come from the germline V gene. V shed 2 bases, J shed 8 bases, and the junction held 7 bases outside the gene matches. This CDR3 spans 15 amino acids. The source material was PBMCs. The chain is built from TRBV7-3 and TRBJ2-1; 9 bases map to TRBD1. This TCR came from a human donor in good health. Some clones in this sample may be carry-over from other donors' samples. The CDR3 sequence is CASSLLGTGKDEQFF. The CDR3 bases are TGTGCCAGCAGCTTACTAGGGACAGGGAAGGATGAGCAGTTCTTC.